The clone carrying this T cell receptor beta chain has only a few counts. Its target is not known. The CDR3 runs 14 residues. The V and J ends lost 3 bases and 2 bases respectively, with 11 bases between them. Germline assignment: CDR1 KGHSH and CDR2 LQKENI. Every patient had mismatch repair deficiency by PCR or immunohistochemistry. The entry originates in a study of PD-1 blockade in mismatch repair-deficient tumors. The data were produced by immunoSEQ multiplex PCR, yet TCRdb's version contains in-frame clones alone and is incomplete. The sample has some 16,000 clones; under 90% are singletons. Study-wide findings and caveats: Rapid post-treatment expansion, then contraction, generally preceding radiologic response, marked tumor-resident clones.

V gene TRBV18 combines with J gene TRBJ2-7; maybe TRBD1 (5 bases). This receptor was obtained from an adult with mismatch repair-deficient cancer. The specimen comprised PBMCs, sampled about 23 weeks after starting pembrolizumab. CDR3 DNA sequence: TGTGCCAGCTCACCTGTGGCAGGGACCTACGAGCAGTACTTC. This sequence encodes CASSPVAGTYEQYF. The whole variable domain, remainder taken from reference TRBV18 and TRBJ2-7, is NAGVMQNPRHLVRRRGQEARLRCSPMKGHSHVYWYRQLPEEGLKFMVYLQKENIIDESGMPKERFSAEFPKEGPSILRIQQVVRGDSAAYFCASSPVAGTYEQYFGPGTRLTVT.